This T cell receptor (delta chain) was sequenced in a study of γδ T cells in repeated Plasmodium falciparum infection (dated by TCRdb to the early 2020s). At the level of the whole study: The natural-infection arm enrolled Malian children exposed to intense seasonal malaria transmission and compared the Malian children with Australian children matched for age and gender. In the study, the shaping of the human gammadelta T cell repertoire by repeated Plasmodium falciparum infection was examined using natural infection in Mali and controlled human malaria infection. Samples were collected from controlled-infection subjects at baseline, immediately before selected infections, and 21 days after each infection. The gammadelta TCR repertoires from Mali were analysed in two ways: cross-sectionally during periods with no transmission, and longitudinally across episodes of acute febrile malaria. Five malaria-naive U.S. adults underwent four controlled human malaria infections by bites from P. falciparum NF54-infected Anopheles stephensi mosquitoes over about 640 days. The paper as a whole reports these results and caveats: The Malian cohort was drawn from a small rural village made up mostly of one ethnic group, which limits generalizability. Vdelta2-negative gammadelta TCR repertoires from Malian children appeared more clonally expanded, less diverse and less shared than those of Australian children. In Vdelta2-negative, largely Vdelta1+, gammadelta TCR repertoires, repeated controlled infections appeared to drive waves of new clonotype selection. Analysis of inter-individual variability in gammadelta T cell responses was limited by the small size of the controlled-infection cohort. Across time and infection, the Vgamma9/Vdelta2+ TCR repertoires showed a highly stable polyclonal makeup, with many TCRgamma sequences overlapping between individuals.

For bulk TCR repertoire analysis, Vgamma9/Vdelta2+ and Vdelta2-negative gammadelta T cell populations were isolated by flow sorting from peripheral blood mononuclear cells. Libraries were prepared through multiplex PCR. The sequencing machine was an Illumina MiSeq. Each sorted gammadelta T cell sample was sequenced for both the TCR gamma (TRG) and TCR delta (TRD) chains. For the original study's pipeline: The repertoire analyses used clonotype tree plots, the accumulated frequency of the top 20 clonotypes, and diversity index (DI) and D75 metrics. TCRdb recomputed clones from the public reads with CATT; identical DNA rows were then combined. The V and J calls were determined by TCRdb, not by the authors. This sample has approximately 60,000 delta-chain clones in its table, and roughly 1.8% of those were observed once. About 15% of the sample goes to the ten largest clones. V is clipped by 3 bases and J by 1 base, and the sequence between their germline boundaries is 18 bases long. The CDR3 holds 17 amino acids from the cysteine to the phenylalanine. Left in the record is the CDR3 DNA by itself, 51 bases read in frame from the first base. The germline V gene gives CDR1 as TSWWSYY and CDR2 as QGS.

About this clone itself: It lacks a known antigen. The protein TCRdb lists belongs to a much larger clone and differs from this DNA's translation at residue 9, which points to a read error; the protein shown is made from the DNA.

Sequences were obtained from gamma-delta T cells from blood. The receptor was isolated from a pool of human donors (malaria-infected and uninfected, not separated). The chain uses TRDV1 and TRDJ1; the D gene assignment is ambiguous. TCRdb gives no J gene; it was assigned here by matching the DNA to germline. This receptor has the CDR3 CALGETYLETATDKLIF. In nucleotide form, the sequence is TGTGCTCTTGGGGAGACATACTTGGAGACGGCCACCGATAAACTCATCTTT.